Below are 19 T cell receptor beta chains sequenced from a single sample in a study of T cells in Graves' hyperthyroidism and ophthalmopathy. TCR beta CDR3 regions were amplified from RNA. HTBI primers drove first-round RT-PCR of the TCR CDR3. Each CDR3 protein is one row after TCRdb ran MiXCR on the multiplex PCR reads. In the table there are a few hundred thousand distinct CDR3 sequences, roughly 15% of which are singletons. Sequenced material: blood. The receptor source for this set is a woman aged 30 to 39 with Graves' ophthalmopathy.

This clonotype was observed many times. The chain joins TRBV4-1 to TRBJ2-7; tentatively, D is TRBD1 (6 bases). V lost 2 bases, J lost 2 bases, and 16 bases lay in between. CDR3 length: 16 residues. CDR1 MGHRA and CDR2 YSYEKL come from the germline V gene. Here the CDR3 reads CASSQLPGNRAYEQYF. The DNA of the CDR3 is TGCGCCAGCAGCCAACTACCCGGGAACAGGGCCTACGAGCAGTACTTC.

This clonotype was recorded many times. The chain is built from TRBV2 and TRBJ2-5, with a possible D match to TRBD2 (5 bases). The germline V gene encodes CDR1 SNHLY and CDR2 FYNNEI. Trimming cost V 7 bases and J 2 bases, with 17 bases left between them. The CDR3 has 15 residues. Here the CDR3 reads CASNAAGELQETQYF. CDR3 DNA sequence: TGTGCCAGCAACGCCGCCGGGGAGCTACAAGAGACCCAGTACTTC. Together with reference TRBV2 and TRBJ2-5, the CDR3 gives the full variable domain: EPEVTQTPSHQVTQMGQEVILRCVPISNHLYFYWYRQILGQKVEFLVSFYNNEISEKSEIFDDQFSVERPDGSNFTLKIRSTKLEDSAMYFCASNAAGELQETQYFGPGTRLLVL.

This clonotype was observed many times. This may come from a read error, since a much larger clone is one base off. As DNA, the CDR3 is TGTGCCACCAGCTCGGGACCAAACAATGAGCAGTTCTTC. This sequence encodes CATSSGPNNEQFF. The chain joins TRBV15 to TRBJ2-1; D assignment may be TRBD1 or TRBD2 (5 bases each). Germline V gives CDR1 LNHNV, CDR2 YYDKDF (reference sequence). The CDR3 is 13 amino acids. V lost 5 bases, J lost 5 bases, and 10 bases lay in between. Filled out from reference TRBV15 and TRBJ2-1, the complete variable domain reads DAMVIQNPRYQVTQFGKPVTLSCSQTLNHNVMYWYQQKSSQAPKLLFHYYDKDFNNEADTPDNFQSRRPNTSFCFLDIRSPGLGDTAMYLCATSSGPNNEQFFGPGTRLTVL.

In this sample, this clonotype turned up many times. The J gene is TRBJ2-7, the V gene TRBV20-1; D possibly matches TRBD1 or TRBD2 (5 bases each). Germline loops: CDR1 DFQATT, CDR2 SNEGSKA (reference sequence). This CDR3 is built from 15 residues. V gave up 6 bases and J gave up 0 bases, with 18 bases separating them. CDR3 residues: CSAETGAIGSYEQYF. DNA of the CDR3: TGCAGTGCCGAAACCGGGGCCATTGGCTCCTACGAGCAGTACTTC.

This clonotype showed up many times. This chain connects TRBV12-3 or TRBV12-4 to TRBJ1-5, with TRBD1 matching over 11 bases. This CDR3 contains 17 residues. Germline trimming cut 4 bases from V and 0 bases from J; bases unmatched to any gene: 5. In DNA form, the CDR3 reads TGTGCCAGCAGTTGGGACAGGGGGACATATAGCAATCAGCCCCAGCATTTT. It is translated as CASSWDRGTYSNQPQHF.

CDR3 sequence: CASSSDGPQHF. The CDR3 DNA follows: TGTGCCAGCAGCTCAGACGGGCCCCAGCATTTT. V is TRBV7-8 and J is TRBJ1-5; D gene ambiguous. The CDR3 consists of 11 residues. Deletions cut 4 bases from V and 9 bases from J, with 7 bases between. The germline V gene has CDR1 SGHVS and CDR2 FQNEAQ.

J is TRBJ2-3 and V is TRBV20-1, with 11 bases matching TRBD2. Germline V gene lookup returns CDR1 DFQATT and CDR2 SNEGSKA (reference sequence). The J segment lost 2 bases and the V segment lost 6 bases, leaving 10 bases of the junction unmatched. This CDR3 comprises 16 residues. The CDR3 region is CSASPLAGADTDTQYF. CDR3 DNA: TGCAGTGCATCCCCACTAGCGGGGGCTGACACAGATACGCAGTATTTT.

This clonotype appeared a few times. This may be a read error, as it is one base from a much larger clone. The V call is TRBV6-1, the J call TRBJ2-3; 8 positions agree with TRBD1. The CDR3 consists of 15 residues. From germline, CDR1 is MNHNS and CDR2 SASEGT. CDR3 loop: CANSPAGQAADTQYF. CDR3 DNA: TGTGCCAACAGTCCCGCGGGACAGGCGGCAGATACGCAGTATTTT.

This clonotype was recorded many times. The gene calls are TRBV28 and TRBJ1-2, with D hard to call. CDR3 size: 12 residues. The ends were cut back, 6 bases at V and 2 bases at J, with 7 bases in the middle. Germline V lookup: CDR1 MDHEN, CDR2 SYDVKM. This chain's CDR3 is CASSLNNYGYTF. The CDR3 nucleotides read TGTGCCAGCAGCCTAAACAACTATGGCTACACCTTC.

At least ten counts were recorded for this clonotype. The chain carries TRBV3-1 and TRBJ2-7; D uncertain. The CDR3 contains 13 residues. Germline lookup yields CDR1 LGHDT and CDR2 YNNKEL (reference sequence). V lost 4 bases, J lost 5 bases, and 12 bases lay in between. CDR3 protein: CASSPTAWNEQYF. Written as DNA, the CDR3 is TGTGCCAGCAGCCCCACGGCCTGGAACGAGCAGTACTTC.

CDR3 DNA: TGTGCCAGCAGTTACCTGGGGGGGGCCCCCGAGACTGGGGCCAACGTCCTGACTTTC. It translates to CASSYLGGAPETGANVLTF. The chain is built from TRBV6-5 and TRBJ2-6, with TRBD2 as a possible D gene (7 bases). The CDR3 has 19 residues. Trimming cost V 2 bases and J 2 bases, with 19 bases left between them. The germline CDR1 and CDR2 sequences are MNHEY and SVGAGI.

This clonotype occurred a few times. The chain links TRBV19 to TRBJ1-2; 9 bases fit TRBD1. The CDR3 spans 15 residues. V was clipped by 5 bases and J by 4 bases; unmatched bases: 8. In germline, CDR1 is LNHDA, CDR2 SQIVND (reference sequence). The CDR3, as DNA: TGTGCCAGTAGTCTCTGGGACAGGGAGCGCTATGGCTACACCTTC. Residues: CASSLWDRERYGYTF.

This clonotype was seen ten or more times. This sequence joins TRBV5-1 and TRBJ1-1, with 11 bases identical to TRBD1. The CDR3 covers 15 residues. The V segment lost 0 bases and the J segment 4 bases; nucleotides outside the gene matches: 2. CDR1 SGHRS and CDR2 YFSETQ come from the germline V gene. CDR3 nucleotide sequence: TGCGCCAGCAGCTTGGATGGGACAGGGGGCACTGAAGCTTTCTTT. Amino acid sequence: CASSLDGTGGTEAFF.

Concerning this clonotype: A much more abundant neighbour one base away suggests this may be a read error. The chain is built from TRBV3-1 and TRBJ1-4, with 10 bases lining up with TRBD1. Per germline, CDR1 LGHDT and CDR2 YNNKEL (reference sequence). This CDR3 region has 17 residues. The CDR3 loop is CASSQEAGQGLYEELFF. DNA for the CDR3: TGTGCCAGCAGCCAAGAAGCGGGACAGGGGCTTTATGAAGAACTGTTTTTT.

This clonotype has a handful of counts. The V and J genes are TRBV7-2 and TRBJ1-2; 10 positions agree with TRBD1. There are 14 residues in the CDR3. Per the germline V gene, CDR1 is SGHTA and CDR2 is FQGNSA. The junction had 6 bases not matched to a gene; V was cut back by 4 bases and J by 7 bases. The CDR3 coding sequence is TGTGCCAGCAGCTCTAGACAGGGGGCGGGTGGCTACACCTTC. Translated, it gives CASSSRQGAGGYTF.

This clonotype was observed many times. The chain joins TRBV2 to TRBJ2-1; perhaps D is TRBD1 or TRBD2 (7 bases each). V was cut by 7 bases and J by 6 bases, with 22 bases left in between. The CDR3 runs 16 residues. Germline assignment: CDR1 SNHLY and CDR2 FYNNEI. The DNA for the CDR3 is TGTGCCAGCACCTTAAGCAGGGGGGGTAAGGCCAATGAGCAGTTCTTC. Translated: CASTLSRGGKANEQFF.

Worth noting for this clonotype: The conserved phenylalanine or tryptophan is not found at the CDR3 terminus, so this likely reflects a read error. This chain connects TRBV6-1 to TRBJ2-7, with D unclear. V was clipped by 5 bases and J by 3 bases, with 17 bases between them. In germline, CDR1 is MNHNS, CDR2 SASEGT. This CDR3 has 15 amino acids. CDR3 sequence (DNA): TGTGCCAGCAGTCGGCCGTCGTCTCCAATCTACGAGCAGTACCTC. It yields the protein CASSRPSSPIYEQYL.

This clonotype was counted a single time. The chain uses TRBV6-2 or TRBV6-3 and TRBJ2-2; TRBD1 might be the D (7 bases). Trimming shortened V by 7 bases and J by 3 bases, and 12 bases separated the two germline ends. The CDR3 is made up of 14 amino acids. Germline-derived CDR1 and CDR2 are MNHEY and SVGEGT. The CDR3 sequence: CASKGGGDTGELFF. CDR3 nucleotides: TGTGCCAGCAAAGGAGGGGGCGACACCGGGGAGCTGTTTTTT.

This clonotype was found many times. The rearrangement links TRBV20-1 to TRBJ2-5; D is ambiguous. V was trimmed by 0 bases and J by 3 bases, leaving 8 bases between them. Germline CDR1 and CDR2: DFQATT and SNEGSKA (reference sequence). The length of the CDR3 is 13 residues. The CDR3: CSAREVAEETQYF. The CDR3 nucleotides read TGCAGTGCTAGAGAGGTGGCGGAAGAGACCCAGTACTTC.